The TCR beta chain described here comes from a study of cytomegalovirus exposure and HLA in healthy donors. Study summary: Later, an analysis reported that the 100 to 150 validation repertoires had used the same platform as the roughly 720 first-cohort repertoires.

Study-wide findings and caveats: Specific recognition of CMV antigens was confirmed in vitro for a few chains (all CMV-associated). Reportedly, diagnosis of cytomegalovirus status by the classifier showed high specificity and sensitivity.

A roughly 120-subject validation cohort, separate from the approximately 670-subject first cohort, supplied the donors. With regard to this clone: Its target is not known.

From germline, CDR1 is MNHEY and CDR2 SMNVEV (reference sequence). The trim removed 0 bases at V and 6 bases at J, leaving 13 bases unmatched. This CDR3 is built from 18 residues. Assay used: immunoSEQ multiplex PCR; TCRdb lists only in-frame clones, some missing. This sample has approximately 220,000 clones, with approximately 88% found just once. The sample consisted of PBMCs. The V call is TRBV27, the J call TRBJ2-3; 9 bases align to TRBD1. The receptor comes from a woman aged 25 to 39 in good health and CMV-seropositive. CDR3 in amino acids: CASSLSSTRDRVSDTQYF. The DNA of the CDR3 is TGTGCCAGCAGTTTATCTTCCACCCGGGACAGGGTATCGGATACGCAGTATTTT.